These T cell receptor beta chains were read from a single sample in a study of T-cell reconstitution after alpha-beta-depleted transplantation in children. TCRdb re-analysed the PCR reads in MiXCR, keeping a single row per CDR3 protein. The sample lists roughly 790,000 distinct CDR3 sequences; around 17% were seen once. The material was PBMCs, mostly from graft donor cells, obtained 360 days after TCRalphabeta/CD19-depleted stem cell transplant. The source is a male patient between 5 and 17 years old who had a stem cell transplant for acute lymphoblastic leukemia, so the T cells may come from the graft donor. Both conserved end residues are part of each CDR3. D genes are given only for firm matches. The size of a clone is reported for some rows only, either as once, few or many, or as a class for expanded clones.

D,V,size,J,CDR3,DNA
TRBD1,TRBV2,-,TRBJ1-1,CASTDGQGYSEAFF,TGTGCCAGCACTGACGGACAGGGCTATTCTGAAGCTTTCTTT
-,TRBV4-1,many,TRBJ2-7,CASSQGIAYEQYF,TGTGCCAGCAGCCAGGGCATTGCCTACGAGCAGTACTTC
-,TRBV5-6,few,TRBJ1-5,CASSLRYGGALGRQPQHF,TGTGCCAGCAGCTTGAGATACGGCGGCGCATTGGGACGACAGCCCCAGCATTTT
TRBD1,TRBV3-1,-,TRBJ1-5,CATSPRDSLFRGSNQPQHF,TGTGCCACCTCCCCCCGGGACAGCCTATTCCGGGGGAGCAATCAGCCCCAGCATTTT
-,TRBV3-1,-,TRBJ2-3,CASSRGGGADTQYF,TGTGCCAGCAGCCGCGGCGGAGGGGCAGATACGCAGTATTTT
-,TRBV12-3/TRBV12-4,-,TRBJ1-6,CASIRGGSYNSPLHF,TGTGCCAGCATACGGGGGGGCTCCTATAATTCACCCCTCCACTTT
-,TRBV5-1,-,TRBJ2-1,CASSLGAGNDEQFF,TGCGCCAGCAGCTTGGGGGCTGGGAACGATGAGCAGTTCTTC
TRBD1,TRBV5-4,many,TRBJ1-1,CASSLFQGGTEAFF,TGTGCCAGCAGCTTGTTTCAGGGGGGCACTGAAGCTTTCTTT
TRBD2,TRBV14,-,TRBJ2-7,CASSRLLAAGYEQYF,TGTGCCAGCAGCCGACTGCTAGCGGCGGGCTACGAGCAGTACTTC
-,TRBV12-3/TRBV12-4,-,TRBJ1-3,CASRENTIYF,TGTGCCAGCAGAGAAAACACCATATATTTT
-,TRBV20-1,few,TRBJ2-1,CSASRRFMQFF,TGCAGTGCTAGCCGGCGATTTATGCAGTTCTTC
-,TRBV7-9,many,TRBJ1-3,CASSLAGTGNTIYF,TGTGCCAGCAGCTTAGCAGGGACTGGAAACACCATATATTTT
-,TRBV12-3/TRBV12-4,many,TRBJ2-7,CASGDSSYEQYF,TGTGCCAGCGGCGACAGCTCCTACGAGCAGTACTTC